Given below is one T cell receptor (beta chain) in context. Its antigen is unknown. Each CDR3 protein gets one entry after TCRdb re-called the PCR reads with MiXCR. The sample yields some 35,000 distinct CDR3 sequences, about 18% seen once. This sample is drawn from a study of molecular identifiers for immune sequencing clone quantification. Study conclusions and caveats: For effector cells, clones above 20 RNA copies held over 97% of molecules; for naive cells, under 1%. Jurkat TCR RNA spiked in from one cell could reportedly be detected among 900,000 or so naive cells.

Trimming cost V 0 bases and J 3 bases, with 16 bases left between them. The germline gives CDR1 SGHNT, CDR2 YYREEE (reference sequence). This CDR3 is 16 amino acids long. The rearrangement uses TRBV5-4 and TRBJ2-7; D possibly corresponds to TRBD1 (5 bases). Material for sequencing was naive CD8+ T cells from blood, with Jurkat cell RNA spiked in. Subset defined: FACS-sorted CD8+CD4-CCR7+CD45RA+ naive T cells. This sequence was found in a human donor in good health. Some libraries in this study had Jurkat cell RNA spiked in. In nucleotides, the CDR3 is TGTGCCAGCAGCTTGGCGGCCGGGCAGGGCTTCTACGAGCAGTACTTC. Translation: CASSLAAGQGFYEQYF.